The rows below give T cell receptor beta chains drawn from one sample of a study of cytomegalovirus exposure and HLA in healthy donors. The table came from immunoSEQ multiplex PCR; TCRdb's copy has only in-frame clones and leaves some out. The table shows 130,000 to 150,000 clones, with approximately 80% occurring only once. Sequenced: PBMCs. These receptors all come from a middle-aged woman in good health and CMV-seronegative. Each CDR3 is given with its conserved first and last residue. The D gene is left open where the match is weak. For some rows the clone size is stated as once, few or many, or as a class when expanded; others skip it.

D gene: .; clone size: .; V gene: TRBV2; J gene: TRBJ2-4; CDR3 protein: CASTMEENIQYF; CDR3 DNA: TGTGCCAGCACCATGGAGGAAAACATTCAGTACTTC
D gene: TRBD1; clone size: .; V gene: TRBV5-1; J gene: TRBJ2-7; CDR3 protein: CASSFTLGQGRSEQYF; CDR3 DNA: TGCGCCAGCAGCTTTACACTGGGACAGGGTCGGTCTGAGCAGTACTTC
D gene: TRBD2; clone size: .; V gene: TRBV5-1; J gene: TRBJ2-5; CDR3 protein: CASSLAGTTQETQYF; CDR3 DNA: TGCGCCAGCAGCCTGGCCGGGACTACACAAGAGACCCAGTACTTC
D gene: .; clone size: .; V gene: TRBV9; J gene: TRBJ2-1; CDR3 protein: CASSASYNEQFF; CDR3 DNA: TGTGCCAGCAGCGCGAGTTACAATGAGCAGTTCTTC
D gene: .; clone size: few; V gene: TRBV7-9; J gene: TRBJ1-1; CDR3 protein: CASSWGEVRGTEAFF; CDR3 DNA: TGTGCCAGCAGCTGGGGGGAGGTTAGGGGCACTGAAGCTTTCTTT
D gene: .; clone size: .; V gene: TRBV6-1; J gene: TRBJ2-2; CDR3 protein: CASSAQRQPTGELFF; CDR3 DNA: TGTGCCAGCAGTGCCCAAAGACAGCCCACCGGGGAGCTGTTTTTT
D gene: .; clone size: .; V gene: TRBV25-1; J gene: TRBJ1-2; CDR3 protein: CASSEYQTGPNYGYTF; CDR3 DNA: TGTGCCAGCAGTGAATACCAGACAGGACCTAACTATGGCTACACCTTC
D gene: TRBD2; clone size: .; V gene: TRBV5-1; J gene: TRBJ2-3; CDR3 protein: CASSVGLAGGPTGTDTQYF; CDR3 DNA: TGCGCCAGCAGCGTGGGACTAGCGGGGGGGCCTACTGGCACAGATACGCAGTATTTT
D gene: .; clone size: .; V gene: TRBV29-1; J gene: TRBJ1-2; CDR3 protein: CSAQETASYGYTF; CDR3 DNA: TGCAGCGCTCAGGAGACAGCCAGCTATGGCTACACCTTC
D gene: .; clone size: .; V gene: TRBV2; J gene: TRBJ2-5; CDR3 protein: CASGRSGIQETQYF; CDR3 DNA: TGTGCCAGCGGTCGCAGCGGCATCCAAGAGACCCAGTACTTC
D gene: .; clone size: .; V gene: TRBV15; J gene: TRBJ1-2; CDR3 protein: CATSRDREIYGYTF; CDR3 DNA: TGTGCCACCAGCAGAGATCGAGAGATTTATGGCTACACCTTC